A selection of T cell receptor beta chains follows, all from one sample in a study of cytomegalovirus exposure and HLA in healthy donors. Measured with immunoSEQ multiplex PCR; TCRdb has only the in-frame clones, and not every one. Found here are about 130,000 clones, just under 90% of them singletons; the top ten hold less than 8%. Sequencing input: PBMCs. The receptors were sampled from a woman aged 25 to 39 in good health and CMV-seropositive. Both conserved end residues are part of each CDR3. A D gene is named only where the DNA matches it firmly. Some rows mark clone size as missing; the rest say once, few, many or name a class of expanded clone.

cdr3_nt cdr3_aa v_call d_call clone_size j_call
TGTGCCAGCAGCCCAGAGCGGAGGGTAGGGGACACTGAAGCTTTCTTT CASSPERRVGDTEAFF TRBV4-2 - - TRBJ1-1
TGTGCCATCAGTGCGGGCACAGGGGGTCAAGAAAGGGAGCAGTACTTC CAISAGTGGQEREQYF TRBV10-3 TRBD1 once TRBJ2-7
TGTGCCAGCAGCTTAGGGACAGTTACCAATCAGCCCCAGCATTTT CASSLGTVTNQPQHF TRBV5-6 TRBD1 - TRBJ1-5
TGTGCCAGCAGCCCGGGGAGCGGGAGGAACCAAGAGACCCAGTACTTC CASSPGSGRNQETQYF TRBV7-9 TRBD2 once TRBJ2-5
TGCGCCAGCAGCTTGGTGCCCGTCTACTCTGGAAACACCATATATTTT CASSLVPVYSGNTIYF TRBV5-1 - - TRBJ1-3
TGTGCCAGCTCACGGTACAGGGCAGCGGACACTGAAGCTTTCTTT CASSRYRAADTEAFF TRBV18 - - TRBJ1-1
TGCGCCAGCAGCCAAGATTTCAGGCAGGGGGCGCCTTTGGATCAGCCCCAGCATTTT CASSQDFRQGAPLDQPQHF TRBV4-1 TRBD1 - TRBJ1-5
TGCGCCAGCAGCCTGACAGGGGGACCCTACGAGCAGTACTTC CASSLTGGPYEQYF TRBV4-1 TRBD1 - TRBJ2-7
TGTGCCAGCAGCTTAATGGCGGGCGGGGAGCAGTACTTC CASSLMAGGEQYF TRBV11-2 - - TRBJ2-7
TGTGCCAGCAGCTTGAGTGATAGCGGGCTTTATTCTCATCACGCCCACGAGCAGTACTTC CASSLSDSGLYSHHAHEQYF TRBV11-3 TRBD2 - TRBJ2-7
TGTGCCAGCAGTAGACAGGGGCTCAATCAGCCCCAGCATTTT CASSRQGLNQPQHF TRBV28 TRBD1 - TRBJ1-5
TGTGCCAGCAGCTTATTGGGAGGTATCTATAGGGCAACTAATGAAAAACTGTTTTTT CASSLLGGIYRATNEKLFF TRBV11-2 - - TRBJ1-4
TGTGCCAGCAGCCCCGCCCTGCTAGCGGAAACCCCCAAAGATACGCAGTATTTT CASSPALLAETPKDTQYF TRBV5-8 TRBD2 - TRBJ2-3
TGTGCCAGCACCACCGGGACAGGATATTCACCCCTCCACTTT CASTTGTGYSPLHF TRBV6-5 TRBD1 - TRBJ1-6
TGTGCCAGCTCACCCCCAGGACTAGCGGAAGAGACCCAGTACTTC CASSPPGLAEETQYF TRBV18 TRBD2 - TRBJ2-5
TGTGCCAGTAGCTCCAGGGGTGGCTATGGCTACACCTTC CASSSRGGYGYTF TRBV19 - - TRBJ1-2
TGTGCCAGCAGCTTGGGAGCTACCTACGAGCAGTACTTC CASSLGATYEQYF TRBV7-3 - - TRBJ2-7
TGTGCCAGCAGCTTGGGGACTGAACAAGAGACCCAGTACTTC CASSLGTEQETQYF TRBV5-5 - - TRBJ2-5
TGTGCCAGCAGCTCATACCAGGGGGCTACCTACGAGCAGTACTTC CASSSYQGATYEQYF TRBV14 TRBD1 - TRBJ2-7
TGTGCCAGCAGCCCGACTAGTGGCACAGATACGCAGTATTTT CASSPTSGTDTQYF TRBV2 - - TRBJ2-3
TGTGCCATCAGTGAAGGGGGCTACACTGAAGCTTTCTTT CAISEGGYTEAFF TRBV10-3 TRBD1 - TRBJ1-1
TGTGCCAGCAGTTCCTCGGGGGGTAATTCACCCCTCCACTTT CASSSSGGNSPLHF TRBV6-5 - - TRBJ1-6
TGCAGCGCTCAAGCGGCCTCCTACGAGCAGTACTTC CSAQAASYEQYF TRBV29-1 - - TRBJ2-7
TGTGCCAGCAGTGAGCTAAGGGGCCCCTACGAGCAGTACTTC CASSELRGPYEQYF TRBV2 - - TRBJ2-7
TGTGCCAGCAGCTCTTACGGACACCGAACCTACGAGCAGTACTTC CASSSYGHRTYEQYF TRBV21-1 - - TRBJ2-7
TGTGCCAGCAGTGAAAGCGTCAGTTACACCGGGGAGCTGTTTTTT CASSESVSYTGELFF TRBV2 - - TRBJ2-2
TGTGCCAGCAGAAGGGGGACTAGCGGGAGGAGGACCGGGGAGCTGTTTTTT CASRRGTSGRRTGELFF TRBV21-1 - - TRBJ2-2
TGTGCCAGCAGCCCCCGACTAGCGGCCTCCTACAATGAGCAGTTCTTC CASSPRLAASYNEQFF TRBV11-2 TRBD2 - TRBJ2-1
TGCGCCAGCAGGGACAGGGCAGATACGCAGTATTTT CASRDRADTQYF TRBV5-1 TRBD1 - TRBJ2-3
TGTGCCAGCAAGGTCCAGGGGCACGAGCAGTACTTC CASKVQGHEQYF TRBV6-1 - - TRBJ2-7
TGTGCCAGCAGTTTGGGACTAGGGGCCTACGAGCAGTACTTC CASSLGLGAYEQYF TRBV5-4 TRBD2 - TRBJ2-7
TGTGCCAGCAGCCGGACGACAGAGTTCAATGAGCAGTTCTTC CASSRTTEFNEQFF TRBV6-6 - few TRBJ2-1
TGCGCCAGCAGCTTGGGTCCGTCGTTAAGCAGGGCAGATACGCAGTATTTT CASSLGPSLSRADTQYF TRBV5-1 - once TRBJ2-3
TGTGCTAGTGGCAATGAGCGGGGGGCGAGATACAATGAGCAGTTCTTC CASGNERGARYNEQFF TRBV12-5 TRBD2 - TRBJ2-1
TGTGCCAGCAGTTTGGTCTCGGGGAGGAGGCGGGGGAACACTGAAGCTTTCTTT CASSLVSGRRRGNTEAFF TRBV28 - - TRBJ1-1
TGTGCCAGCTCCAGCGGGAGGAACTACAATGAGCAGTTCTTC CASSSGRNYNEQFF TRBV6-5 TRBD2 - TRBJ2-1
TGCGCCAGCAGCTTGGCAGGAGGACAGGGGCAGTTCTTC CASSLAGGQGQFF TRBV5-1 TRBD1 - TRBJ2-1
TGTGCCAGTACCGCCGCGGGGGGCGCATCCTACGAGCAGTACTTC CASTAAGGASYEQYF TRBV19 TRBD2 - TRBJ2-7
TGTGCCAGCAGTAGGGGGACTAGTAAAAATGAGCAGTTCTTC CASSRGTSKNEQFF TRBV2 TRBD2 once TRBJ2-1